The table lists the clone carrying this T cell receptor beta chain with a few counts. The V and J ends lost 0 bases and 3 bases, in that order; junction bases with no gene match: 5. The CDR3 is 17 amino acids. Per germline, CDR1 MGHRA and CDR2 YSYEKL. The PCR used 60 Vbeta and 13 Jbeta primers. Some clones are missing from TCRdb's copy, which holds only in-frame ones; the method was immunoSEQ multiplex PCR. The data hold about 240,000 clones, with 70% to 90% observed a single time. This sample is part of a study of cytomegalovirus exposure and HLA in healthy donors. Material for sequencing was PBMCs. The chain combines TRBV4-1 with TRBJ2-3, with 11 bases lining up with TRBD2. The source of this sequence is a girl aged 2 to 10 in good health and CMV-seronegative. CDR3 sequence: CASSQDLRLAGTDTQYF. Here the CDR3 DNA reads TGCGCCAGCAGCCAAGATCTGCGACTAGCGGGGACAGATACGCAGTATTTT.